These T cell receptor beta chains were read from a single sample in a study of OX40 agonist ivuxolimab in advanced cancers. Only in-frame clones appear in the TCRdb table, and some are missing; sequencing was by immunoSEQ multiplex PCR. The data show about 74,000 clones, just over 90% seen once. The sequencing used CD4+ or CD8+ T cells sorted from blood, collected in a trial of the OX40 agonist ivuxolimab. The source is an adult with an advanced solid tumor such as melanoma, head and neck, liver or kidney cancer. The CDR3 runs from the conserved cysteine through the conserved F or W. A D gene is named only where the DNA matches it firmly. The listing skips clone size in some rows; elsewhere it reads once, few, many or a size class.

>TRBV30|TRBJ2-3|-|-
TGTGCCTGGGAGTTGGAGGGAGAAACAGATACGCAGTATTTT
CAWELEGETDTQYF
>TRBV6-5|TRBJ2-1|-|-
TGTGCCAGCAGTTACTCTCAGGGAACCAAATACAATGAGCAGTTCTTC
CASSYSQGTKYNEQFF
>TRBV25-1|TRBJ1-6|-|-
TGTGCCAGCAGTACCTACAGGGATAATTCACCCCTCCACTTT
CASSTYRDNSPLHF
>TRBV30|TRBJ2-7|few|TRBD1
TGTGCCTGGAACCTTGACAGGGCCGAGCAGTACTTC
CAWNLDRAEQYF
>TRBV7-2|TRBJ2-1|-|TRBD2
TGTGCCAGCAGCTTAAGACTAGCGGGAGGGGTCAATGAGCAGTTCTTC
CASSLRLAGGVNEQFF
>TRBV6-6|TRBJ2-2|-|-
TGTGCCAGCAGTTACTCGATTGCCACCGGGGAGCTGTTTTTT
CASSYSIATGELFF
>TRBV29-1|TRBJ2-4|-|-
TGCAGCGTTGAGCTGGACAGTTATGGTGACATTCAGTACTTC
CSVELDSYGDIQYF
>TRBV4-1|TRBJ1-5|-|-
TGCGCCAGCAGCCCCCTCAGCAATCAGCCCCAGCATTTT
CASSPLSNQPQHF
>TRBV12-5|TRBJ1-3|-|-
TGTGCTAGTGCCCTGACAGGCATCTCTGGAAACACCATATATTTT
CASALTGISGNTIYF
>TRBV5-6|TRBJ1-1|few|-
TGTGCCAGCAGCTTCTCTACGGCACAGGGAACTTTCTTT
CASSFSTAQGTFF
>TRBV19|TRBJ2-5|-|TRBD2
TGTGCCAGTAGTAGCGGCGGGGGGTACCAAGAGACCCAGTACTTC
CASSSGGGYQETQYF
>TRBV7-9|TRBJ1-1|once|-
TGTGCCAGCAGCCCATCCCCGGGGACGGGCCTGGAAGCTTTCTTT
CASSPSPGTGLEAFF
>TRBV7-6|TRBJ2-7|-|-
TGTGCCAGCAGCCCGACGGGCTACACCTACGAGCAGTACTTC
CASSPTGYTYEQYF
>TRBV11-1|TRBJ1-1|-|-
TGTGCCAGCATCGAGGGGGTGAATACTGAAGCTTTCTTT
CASIEGVNTEAFF
>TRBV6-5|TRBJ1-2|once|-
TGTGCCAGCAGTTATGGGGGGGCAGGGAGCGGCTACACCTTC
CASSYGGAGSGYTF
>TRBV19|TRBJ2-2|-|-
TGTGGGGCTGGGCTGAACACCGGGGAGCTGTTTTTT
CGAGLNTGELFF
>TRBV4-1|TRBJ2-5|-|-
TGCGCCAGCAGCCAAGGGACACTCTCTCCCCAAGAGACCCAGTACTTC
CASSQGTLSPQETQYF
>TRBV30|TRBJ1-1|-|-
TGTGCCTGGAGTGTAGTGACTGAAGCTTTCTTT
CAWSVVTEAFF
>TRBV27|TRBJ1-1|-|-
TGTGCCAGCAGTTCAGGGAGTCACACTGAAGCTTTCTTT
CASSSGSHTEAFF